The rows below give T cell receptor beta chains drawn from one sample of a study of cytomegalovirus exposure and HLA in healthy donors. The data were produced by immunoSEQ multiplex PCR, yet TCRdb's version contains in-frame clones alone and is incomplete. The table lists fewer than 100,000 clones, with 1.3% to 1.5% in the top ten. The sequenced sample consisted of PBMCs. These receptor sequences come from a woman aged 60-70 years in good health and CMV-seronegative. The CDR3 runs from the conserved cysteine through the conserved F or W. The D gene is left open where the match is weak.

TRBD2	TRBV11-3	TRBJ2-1	TGTGCCAGCAGCCGGGAGGCAGCCAATGAGCAGTTCTTC	CASSREAANEQFF
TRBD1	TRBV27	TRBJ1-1	TGTGCCAGCAGCAGACAGGGTGGCACTGAAGCTTTCTTT	CASSRQGGTEAFF
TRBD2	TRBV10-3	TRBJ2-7	TGTGCCATCAGTGAAGCACTAGCGGGAGAGAGCTCCTACGAGCAGTACTTC	CAISEALAGESSYEQYF
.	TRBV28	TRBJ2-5	TGTGCCAGCAGTTTGGACTCGCCGGGGGAGGAGACCCAGTACTTC	CASSLDSPGEETQYF
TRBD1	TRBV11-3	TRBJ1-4	TGTGCCAGCAGCTTAGGCGGGACAGGGGGTGAAAAACTGTTTTTT	CASSLGGTGGEKLFF
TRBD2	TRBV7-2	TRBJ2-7	TGTGCCAGCAGCCCGAAAGCGGGGACCTCCTACGAGCAGTACTTC	CASSPKAGTSYEQYF
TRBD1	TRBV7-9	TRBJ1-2	TGTGCCAGCAGCCAGGACAGGCCGCTGGGCTATGGCTACACCTTC	CASSQDRPLGYGYTF
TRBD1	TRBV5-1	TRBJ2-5	TGCGCCAGCAGCGCGGACAGGGCCTACCAGACCCAGTACTTC	CASSADRAYQTQYF
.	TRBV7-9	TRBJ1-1	TGTGCGTCTAGTACGGGCACTGAAGCTTTCTTT	CASSTGTEAFF
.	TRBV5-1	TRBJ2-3	TGCGCCAGCAGCTTCGAGGGAGCGGATACGCAGTATTTT	CASSFEGADTQYF
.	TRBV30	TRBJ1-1	TGTGCCTGGAGTGTACAGACGGCTGAAGCTTTCTTT	CAWSVQTAEAFF
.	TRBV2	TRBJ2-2	TGTGCCAGCAGGACGGGGACAAGGAACACCGGGGAGCTGTTTTTT	CASRTGTRNTGELFF
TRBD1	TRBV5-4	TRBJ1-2	TGTGCCAGCAGCTTTGGGGGACAGTCGACAAACTATGGCTACACCTTC	CASSFGGQSTNYGYTF
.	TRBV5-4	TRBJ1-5	TGTGCCAGCAGCCCAGGACAGAATCAGCCCCAGCATTTT	CASSPGQNQPQHF
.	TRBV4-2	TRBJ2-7	TGTGCCAGCAGCCACGGGAGCTCCTACGAGCAGTACTTC	CASSHGSSYEQYF
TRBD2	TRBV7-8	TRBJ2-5	TGTGCCAGCAGCCAGCGGGACCTTCCAACAAGGGAGACCCAGTACTTC	CASSQRDLPTRETQYF